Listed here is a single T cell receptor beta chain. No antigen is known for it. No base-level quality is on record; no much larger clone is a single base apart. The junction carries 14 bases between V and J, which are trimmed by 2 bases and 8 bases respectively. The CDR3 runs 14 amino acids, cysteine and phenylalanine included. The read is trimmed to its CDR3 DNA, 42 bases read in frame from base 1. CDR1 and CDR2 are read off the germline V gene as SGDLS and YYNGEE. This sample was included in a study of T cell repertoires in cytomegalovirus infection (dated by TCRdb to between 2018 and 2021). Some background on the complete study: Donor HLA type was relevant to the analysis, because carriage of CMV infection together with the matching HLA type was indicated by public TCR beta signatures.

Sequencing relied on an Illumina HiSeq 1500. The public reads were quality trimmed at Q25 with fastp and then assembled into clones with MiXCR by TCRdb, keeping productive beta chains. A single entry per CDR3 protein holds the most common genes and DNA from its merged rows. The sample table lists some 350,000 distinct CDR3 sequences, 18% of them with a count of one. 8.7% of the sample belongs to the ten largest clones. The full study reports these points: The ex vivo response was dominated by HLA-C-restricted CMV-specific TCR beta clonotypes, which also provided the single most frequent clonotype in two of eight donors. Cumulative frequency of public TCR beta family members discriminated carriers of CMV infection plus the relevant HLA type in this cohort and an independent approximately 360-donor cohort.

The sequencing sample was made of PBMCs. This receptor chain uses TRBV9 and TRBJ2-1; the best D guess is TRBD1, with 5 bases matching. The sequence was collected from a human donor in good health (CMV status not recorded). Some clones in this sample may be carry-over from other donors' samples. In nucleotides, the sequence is TGTGCCAGCAGCGTCATCCAGGGTGTGGATGAGCAGTTCTTC. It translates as CASSVIQGVDEQFF.